This TCR beta chain was captured in a study of CD8 T cells in Susac syndrome. Overall study results and limits: In its TCR sequencing and HLA analysis, the study acknowledged that the number of individuals was relatively small.

Notes on this clonotype: What it recognizes is unknown.

An amount of RNA that ranged from about 0.45 to 1 ug was reverse transcribed with random hexamers. Amplification of TCR beta CDR3 spanned 54 Vbeta and 13 Jbeta via immunoSEQ multiplex PCR. TCRdb re-called the immunoSEQ multiplex PCR reads with MiXCR, one entry per CDR3 protein. The sample holds fewer than 350,000 distinct CDR3 sequences, about 91% seen once. The ends were cut back, 2 bases at V and 7 bases at J, with 18 bases in the middle. The germline V gene encodes CDR1 MDHEN and CDR2 SYDVKM. The CDR3 runs to 16 residues. The study sequenced TCR beta in blood CD8+ and CD4+ T cells. This TCR derives from a human donor with multiple sclerosis. V and J are TRBV28 and TRBJ2-1; D is unresolved. The sample was CD4+ T cells from PBMCs. The CDR3 coding sequence is TGTGCCAGCAGTTTACGGAGAGGACCGTTGGGGAATGAGCAGTTCTTC. It encodes CASSLRRGPLGNEQFF.